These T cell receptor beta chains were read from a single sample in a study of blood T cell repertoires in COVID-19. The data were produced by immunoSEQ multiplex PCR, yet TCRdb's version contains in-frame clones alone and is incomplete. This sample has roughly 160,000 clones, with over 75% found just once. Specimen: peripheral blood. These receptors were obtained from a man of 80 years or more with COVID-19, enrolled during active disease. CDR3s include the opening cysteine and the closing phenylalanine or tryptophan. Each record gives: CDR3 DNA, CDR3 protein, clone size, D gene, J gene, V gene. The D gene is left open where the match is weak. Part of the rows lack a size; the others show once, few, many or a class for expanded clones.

CDR3nt: TGTGCCAGCAGCTCAACAGGGGGCGGTCAGCCCCAGCATTTT
CDR3aa: CASSSTGGGQPQHF
abundance: NA
d_gene: TRBD1
j_gene: TRBJ1-5
v_gene: TRBV9

CDR3nt: TGTGCCAGCAGCTTGGTAGCAGGGACTGCCACAGATACGCAGTATTTT
CDR3aa: CASSLVAGTATDTQYF
abundance: NA
d_gene: NA
j_gene: TRBJ2-3
v_gene: TRBV5-6

CDR3nt: TGCGCCAGCAGCCCGTTACCATACAGGGTAAAGGACAACGGCGAGCAGTACTTC
CDR3aa: CASSPLPYRVKDNGEQYF
abundance: NA
d_gene: NA
j_gene: TRBJ2-7
v_gene: TRBV5-1

CDR3nt: TGTGCCAGCAGCGAGACAGGAAACCTTCACTATCCGGCTTTCTTT
CDR3aa: CASSETGNLHYPAFF
abundance: NA
d_gene: NA
j_gene: TRBJ1-1
v_gene: TRBV7-9

CDR3nt: TGTGCCAGCGTTCAGCGGGGGGGCGCTGAGCAGTACTTC
CDR3aa: CASVQRGGAEQYF
abundance: NA
d_gene: TRBD2
j_gene: TRBJ2-7
v_gene: TRBV27

CDR3nt: TGCGCCAGCACCGGGACAGGGACGACTAATGAAAAACTGTTTTTT
CDR3aa: CASTGTGTTNEKLFF
abundance: NA
d_gene: TRBD1
j_gene: TRBJ1-4
v_gene: TRBV10-2

CDR3nt: TGCGCCAGCAGCCAAGCTAAGTTCGGGTTGACGGGTAATGAAAAACTGTTTTTT
CDR3aa: CASSQAKFGLTGNEKLFF
abundance: NA
d_gene: NA
j_gene: TRBJ1-4
v_gene: TRBV4-3

CDR3nt: TGTGCCAGCACACGGTACAATGAGCAGTTCTTC
CDR3aa: CASTRYNEQFF
abundance: NA
d_gene: NA
j_gene: TRBJ2-1
v_gene: TRBV12-3/TRBV12-4

CDR3nt: TGTGCCAGCAGCGTAGACCCCCTAGCGCCTCCCGGGGAGCTGTTTTTT
CDR3aa: CASSVDPLAPPGELFF
abundance: once
d_gene: NA
j_gene: TRBJ2-2
v_gene: TRBV9

CDR3nt: TGTGCCAGCAGCGGAAGGGAATCGGGACAGGTGTCTTTCGACATTCAGTACTTC
CDR3aa: CASSGRESGQVSFDIQYF
abundance: few
d_gene: TRBD1
j_gene: TRBJ2-4
v_gene: TRBV9

CDR3nt: TGTGCCAGCAGCTATAGGGGGACAGGAGAAAAACTGTTTTTT
CDR3aa: CASSYRGTGEKLFF
abundance: NA
d_gene: TRBD1
j_gene: TRBJ1-4
v_gene: TRBV5-6

CDR3nt: TGTGCCAGCAGCCCCCACGTAACAGCGGATGGCACTGAAGCTTTCTTT
CDR3aa: CASSPHVTADGTEAFF
abundance: NA
d_gene: NA
j_gene: TRBJ1-1
v_gene: TRBV9

CDR3nt: TGTGCCAGTAGTACCCGACAGGGGGGAACCTACGAGCAGTACTTC
CDR3aa: CASSTRQGGTYEQYF
abundance: NA
d_gene: TRBD1
j_gene: TRBJ2-7
v_gene: TRBV19

CDR3nt: TGTGCCAGCAGCTCAACCAGGCTTACCGGGGAGCTGTTTTTT
CDR3aa: CASSSTRLTGELFF
abundance: once
d_gene: NA
j_gene: TRBJ2-2
v_gene: TRBV7-2

CDR3nt: TGTGCCAGCAGTTACTCCCGTGACTACGCTTTCTTT
CDR3aa: CASSYSRDYAFF
abundance: NA
d_gene: NA
j_gene: TRBJ1-1
v_gene: TRBV6-2/TRBV6-3

CDR3nt: TGTGCCAGCAGTTTAACGGGGAGCACTGAAGCTTTCTTT
CDR3aa: CASSLTGSTEAFF
abundance: NA
d_gene: NA
j_gene: TRBJ1-1
v_gene: TRBV12-3/TRBV12-4

CDR3nt: TGTGCCAGCAGCTACCTGACAGGACTTTTGGAGGTCGGGGAGCTGTTTTTT
CDR3aa: CASSYLTGLLEVGELFF
abundance: NA
d_gene: NA
j_gene: TRBJ2-2
v_gene: TRBV11-3

CDR3nt: TGTGCCAGCAGCCAAGATCTGAAAGGGGCCTTGACTGGCTACACCTTC
CDR3aa: CASSQDLKGALTGYTF
abundance: NA
d_gene: NA
j_gene: TRBJ1-2
v_gene: TRBV14

CDR3nt: TGTGCCAGCAGCCAAGCAGGGGGCCTGGGCTCCTACGAGCAGTACTTC
CDR3aa: CASSQAGGLGSYEQYF
abundance: NA
d_gene: TRBD1
j_gene: TRBJ2-7
v_gene: TRBV3-1/TRBV3-2

CDR3nt: TGTGCCAGCAGCGCGAACAGGGTAAATTCCTATAATTCACCCCTCCACTTT
CDR3aa: CASSANRVNSYNSPLHF
abundance: NA
d_gene: NA
j_gene: TRBJ1-6
v_gene: TRBV25-1

CDR3nt: TGTGCCAGCAGCCAGGGGACAGGGCATCAGCCCCAGCATTTT
CDR3aa: CASSQGTGHQPQHF
abundance: NA
d_gene: TRBD1
j_gene: TRBJ1-5
v_gene: TRBV3-1/TRBV3-2

CDR3nt: TGTGCCAGCAGCCGCGGGGTCATGCCCGCGGGAACTGAAGCTTTCTTT
CDR3aa: CASSRGVMPAGTEAFF
abundance: NA
d_gene: NA
j_gene: TRBJ1-1
v_gene: TRBV9

CDR3nt: TGTGCCAGCAGTTCGGGAGTCTTGGAGACCCAGTACTTC
CDR3aa: CASSSGVLETQYF
abundance: NA
d_gene: NA
j_gene: TRBJ2-5
v_gene: TRBV12-3/TRBV12-4

CDR3nt: TGTGCCAGCAGCGGGACAGTCCAATATCAGCCCCAGCATTTT
CDR3aa: CASSGTVQYQPQHF
abundance: NA
d_gene: TRBD1
j_gene: TRBJ1-5
v_gene: TRBV6-5

CDR3nt: TGTGCCAGCAGCGCCCGGGGCGGGGGGCCAGCTAAATCCACCTACGAGCAGTACTTC
CDR3aa: CASSARGGGPAKSTYEQYF
abundance: NA
d_gene: TRBD2
j_gene: TRBJ2-7
v_gene: TRBV5-4

CDR3nt: TGTGCCAGCAGCCAAGCTAGGGAGGGGCAAGAGACCCAGTACTTC
CDR3aa: CASSQAREGQETQYF
abundance: once
d_gene: TRBD2
j_gene: TRBJ2-5
v_gene: TRBV3-1/TRBV3-2